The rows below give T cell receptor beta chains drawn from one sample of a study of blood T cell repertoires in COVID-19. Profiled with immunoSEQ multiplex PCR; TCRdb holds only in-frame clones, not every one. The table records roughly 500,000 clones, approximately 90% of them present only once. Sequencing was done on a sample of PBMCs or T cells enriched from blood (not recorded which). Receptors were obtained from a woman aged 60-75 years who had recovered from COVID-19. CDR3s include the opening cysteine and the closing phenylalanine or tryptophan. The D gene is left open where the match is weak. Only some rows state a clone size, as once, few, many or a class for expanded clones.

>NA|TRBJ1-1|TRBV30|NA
CAWSVYSLNTEAFF
TGTGCCTGGAGTGTCTACAGCTTGAACACTGAAGCTTTCTTT
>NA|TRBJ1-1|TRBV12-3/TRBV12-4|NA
CASSSRENTEAFF
TGTGCCAGCAGTAGCAGGGAAAACACTGAAGCTTTCTTT
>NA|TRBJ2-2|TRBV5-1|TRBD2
CASRGSGGATGELFF
TGCGCCAGCAGGGGAAGCGGGGGAGCCACCGGGGAGCTGTTTTTT
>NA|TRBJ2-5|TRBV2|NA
CASSRSQQVIQETQYF
TGTGCCAGCAGCCGTAGCCAACAGGTCATCCAAGAGACCCAGTACTTC
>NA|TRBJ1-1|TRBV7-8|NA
CASTISDSAGAEAFF
TGTGCCAGCACCATATCGGACTCGGCGGGGGCAGAAGCTTTCTTT
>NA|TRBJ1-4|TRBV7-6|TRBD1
CASSLGTGVREKLFF
TGTGCCAGCAGCTTAGGGACAGGGGTTAGAGAAAAACTGTTTTTT
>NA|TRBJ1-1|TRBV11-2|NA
CASSFSGNTEAFF
TGTGCCAGCAGCTTTTCCGGGAACACTGAAGCTTTCTTT
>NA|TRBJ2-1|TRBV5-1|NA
CASAQGDLAYNEQFF
TGCGCCAGCGCCCAAGGAGACTTGGCCTACAATGAGCAGTTCTTC
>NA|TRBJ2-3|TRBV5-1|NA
CASGGGIRDTQYF
TGCGCCAGCGGTGGGGGCATTAGAGATACGCAGTATTTT
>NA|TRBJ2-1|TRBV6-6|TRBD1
CASSYEGAIVNEQFF
TGTGCCAGCAGTTACGAGGGGGCTATAGTCAATGAGCAGTTCTTC
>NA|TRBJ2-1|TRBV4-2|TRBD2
CASSQRHRAGIIGTYNEQFF
TGTGCCAGCAGCCAACGTCATAGAGCGGGGATAATCGGGACCTACAATGAGCAGTTCTTC
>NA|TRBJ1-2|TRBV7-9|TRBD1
CASSGQGTRTF
TGTGCCAGCAGCGGACAGGGAACGAGGACCTTC
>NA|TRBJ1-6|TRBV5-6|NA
CASSFGDYNSPLHF
TGTGCCAGCAGCTTCGGGGACTATAATTCACCCCTCCACTTT
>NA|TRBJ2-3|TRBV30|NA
CAWRGRGTDTQYF
TGTGCCTGGAGGGGGCGAGGCACAGATACGCAGTATTTT
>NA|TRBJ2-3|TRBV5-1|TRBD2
CASSSSSGGFKLTDTQYF
TGCGCCAGCAGCTCTTCTAGCGGGGGCTTTAAACTCACAGATACGCAGTATTTT
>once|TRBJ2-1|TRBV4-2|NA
CASSQEGAGEQFF
TGTGCCAGCAGCCAAGAGGGGGCCGGTGAGCAGTTCTTC
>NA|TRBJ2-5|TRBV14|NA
CASSGLQVQETQYF
TGTGCCAGCAGCGGTCTACAGGTCCAGGAGACCCAGTACTTC
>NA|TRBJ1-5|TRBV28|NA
CASTMTLNQPQHF
TGTGCCAGCACCATGACTCTAAATCAGCCCCAGCATTTT
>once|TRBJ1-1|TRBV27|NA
CASSFVGGVSEAFF
TGTGCCAGCAGTTTTGTCGGGGGGGTATCTGAAGCTTTCTTT
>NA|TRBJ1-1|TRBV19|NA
CASRGPGWVNTEAFF
TGTGCCAGTCGCGGGCCGGGGTGGGTGAACACTGAAGCTTTCTTT
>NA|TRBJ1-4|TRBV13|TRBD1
CASSSRDSINEKLFF
TGTGCCAGCAGCTCCCGGGACAGCATTAATGAAAAACTGTTTTTT
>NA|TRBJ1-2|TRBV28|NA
CASSLAVYGYTF
TGTGCCAGCAGTTTAGCGGTCTATGGCTACACCTTC
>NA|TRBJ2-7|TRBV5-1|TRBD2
CASSPGLDLSEQYF
TGCGCCAGCAGCCCGGGACTAGATTTGAGTGAGCAGTACTTC
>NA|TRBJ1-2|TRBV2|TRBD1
CASRRTGAPYGYTF
TGTGCCAGCAGACGGACAGGGGCCCCCTATGGCTACACCTTC
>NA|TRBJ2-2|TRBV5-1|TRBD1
CASSLGGQGFTGELFF
TGCGCCAGCAGCTTGGGGGGACAGGGGTTCACCGGGGAGCTGTTTTTT
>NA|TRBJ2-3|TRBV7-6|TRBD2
CASSLRGGPGDTQYF
TGTGCCAGCAGCTTACGGGGGGGGCCGGGAGATACGCAGTATTTT
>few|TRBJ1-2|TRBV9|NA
CASSVGPANYGYTF
TGTGCCAGCAGCGTAGGGCCCGCTAACTATGGCTACACCTTC
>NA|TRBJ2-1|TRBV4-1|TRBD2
CASSQSIWGGNEQFF
TGCGCCAGCAGCCAGTCTATTTGGGGGGGAAATGAGCAGTTCTTC
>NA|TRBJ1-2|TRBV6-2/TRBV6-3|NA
CASSYRGLYGYTF
TGTGCCAGCAGTTACCGCGGGCTCTATGGCTACACCTTC
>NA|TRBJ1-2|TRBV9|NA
CASSVDAGKYGYTF
TGTGCCAGCAGCGTAGACGCAGGGAAGTATGGCTACACCTTC
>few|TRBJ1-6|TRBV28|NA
CASKGQVTPLHF
TGTGCCTCGAAGGGGCAAGTTACACCCCTCCACTTT
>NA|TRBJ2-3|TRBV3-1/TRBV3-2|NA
CASSQGGAGTDTQYF
TGTGCCAGCAGCCAAGGGGGAGCTGGTACAGATACGCAGTATTTT
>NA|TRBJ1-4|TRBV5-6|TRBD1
CASSRGQGATNEKLFF
TGTGCCAGCAGCCGTGGACAGGGGGCAACTAATGAAAAACTGTTTTTT
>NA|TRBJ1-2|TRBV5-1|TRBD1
CASSPGTEIRYF
TGCGCCAGCAGCCCCGGGACAGAGATACGGTATTTC
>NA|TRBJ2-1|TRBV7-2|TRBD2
CASSLTSGGATEQFF
TGTGCCAGCAGCCTAACTAGCGGGGGGGCCACTGAGCAGTTCTTC
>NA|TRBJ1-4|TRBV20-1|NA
CSASSGNLNEKLFF
TGCAGTGCTAGTTCCGGGAATCTCAATGAAAAACTGTTTTTT
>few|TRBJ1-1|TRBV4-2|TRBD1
CASSPETGVNTEAFF
TGTGCCAGCAGCCCTGAGACAGGGGTTAACACTGAAGCTTTCTTT
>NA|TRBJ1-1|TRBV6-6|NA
CASTLAERKNTEAFF
TGTGCCAGCACCTTAGCAGAACGGAAGAACACTGAAGCTTTCTTT
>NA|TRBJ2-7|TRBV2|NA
CASSDQTVSEQYF
TGTGCCAGCAGTGACCAGACAGTTTCCGAGCAGTACTTC
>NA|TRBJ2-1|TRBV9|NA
CASSVDAGAYNEQFF
TGTGCCAGCAGCGTAGACGCGGGGGCTTACAATGAGCAGTTCTTC
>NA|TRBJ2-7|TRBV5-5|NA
CASSLALAGRGYEQYF
TGTGCCAGCAGCTTGGCCCTCGCGGGGCGAGGCTACGAGCAGTACTTC
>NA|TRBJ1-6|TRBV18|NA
CASSPGGARPVHF
TGTGCCAGCTCTCCTGGGGGGGCCCGACCTGTCCACTTT
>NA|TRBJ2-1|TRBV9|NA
CASSVAAAGALNEQFF
TGTGCCAGCAGCGTAGCTGCGGCGGGGGCCCTCAATGAGCAGTTCTTC
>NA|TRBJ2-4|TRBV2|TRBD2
CASRPGLALAKNIQYF
TGTGCCAGCAGGCCGGGACTAGCTCTAGCCAAAAACATTCAGTACTTC
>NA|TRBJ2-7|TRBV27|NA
CASSSNYEQYF
TGTGCCAGCAGCAGTAACTACGAGCAGTACTTC
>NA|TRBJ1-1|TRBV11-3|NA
CASSLDAISRTFF
TGTGCCAGCAGCTTAGATGCGATCTCAAGAACTTTCTTT
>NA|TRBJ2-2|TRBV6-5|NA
CASIRTGGSGELFF
TGTGCCAGCATTCGGACGGGGGGCTCCGGGGAGCTGTTTTTT